This is a list of T cell receptor beta chains from one sample in a study of blood T cell repertoires in COVID-19. The repertoire was sequenced with immunoSEQ multiplex PCR; TCRdb's copy has only in-frame clones and lacks some. The sample carries 98,000 or so clones, approximately 91% recorded once. Material: peripheral blood. Source of these receptors: a human donor in a cohort sampled during active COVID-19. Both conserved end residues are part of each CDR3. Fields, in order: D gene, clone size, V gene, J gene, CDR3 DNA, CDR3 protein. A D gene is named only where the DNA matches it firmly. Size values are once, few and many counts, or a class for expanded clones, and some rows have none.

d_call: NA; clone_size: once; v_call: TRBV11-3; j_call: TRBJ1-4; cdr3_nt: TGTGCCAGCAGCTTAAGTCGGGGGGTTCGAGAAAAACTGTTTTTT; cdr3_aa: CASSLSRGVREKLFF
d_call: TRBD2; clone_size: NA; v_call: TRBV27; j_call: TRBJ2-3; cdr3_nt: TGTGCCAGCAGCCCGTGGGGAGCGGGAGGGTGGGCAGATACGCAGTATTTT; cdr3_aa: CASSPWGAGGWADTQYF
d_call: NA; clone_size: NA; v_call: TRBV21-1; j_call: TRBJ2-1; cdr3_nt: TGTGCCAGGCTCCCTGGCTCTTTTCTAGCGGGTAAACACCCCCGAGATAATGAGCAGTTCTTC; cdr3_aa: CARLPGSFLAGKHPRDNEQFF
d_call: NA; clone_size: NA; v_call: TRBV24-1; j_call: TRBJ2-3; cdr3_nt: TGTGCCACCAGTGATTTCGTGGGGGGGCTCACAGATACGCAGTATTTT; cdr3_aa: CATSDFVGGLTDTQYF
d_call: TRBD1; clone_size: NA; v_call: TRBV10-3; j_call: TRBJ1-2; cdr3_nt: TGTGCCATCAGTCCCGTTGGGACAGGGGGCGTCTATGGCTACACCTTC; cdr3_aa: CAISPVGTGGVYGYTF
d_call: TRBD2; clone_size: NA; v_call: TRBV29-1; j_call: TRBJ2-3; cdr3_nt: TGCAGCGACGCGGGGGGGAACGCCGCAGATACGCAGTATTTT; cdr3_aa: CSDAGGNAADTQYF
d_call: TRBD1; clone_size: NA; v_call: TRBV12-5; j_call: TRBJ2-7; cdr3_nt: TGTGCTAGTGGTAACCCCCCGGGGACAGGGACCTACGAGCAGTACTTC; cdr3_aa: CASGNPPGTGTYEQYF
d_call: NA; clone_size: NA; v_call: TRBV4-1; j_call: TRBJ2-3; cdr3_nt: TGCGCCAGCAGCCAAGATAGACTCACAGATACGCAGTATTTT; cdr3_aa: CASSQDRLTDTQYF
d_call: TRBD1; clone_size: NA; v_call: TRBV28; j_call: TRBJ1-2; cdr3_nt: TGTGCCAGCAGTACGGGACAGGGAAAGGGCTACACCTTC; cdr3_aa: CASSTGQGKGYTF
d_call: TRBD1; clone_size: few; v_call: TRBV5-6; j_call: TRBJ1-6; cdr3_nt: TGTGCCAGCAGCTTCGGACAGGCAAATTCACCCCTCCACTTT; cdr3_aa: CASSFGQANSPLHF
d_call: TRBD1; clone_size: NA; v_call: TRBV3-1/TRBV3-2; j_call: TRBJ2-7; cdr3_nt: TGTGCCAGCAGCCGGGACAGGGGGGACTACGAGCAGTACTTC; cdr3_aa: CASSRDRGDYEQYF
d_call: TRBD2; clone_size: NA; v_call: TRBV14; j_call: TRBJ2-1; cdr3_nt: TGTGCCAGCAGCACCGGACTAGCGGAGTACAATGAGCAGTTCTTC; cdr3_aa: CASSTGLAEYNEQFF
d_call: TRBD2; clone_size: NA; v_call: TRBV27; j_call: TRBJ2-1; cdr3_nt: TGTGCCAGCAGTTTCTATGGTGCCGGGACTAAGGTAGAGCAGTTCTTC; cdr3_aa: CASSFYGAGTKVEQFF
d_call: TRBD1; clone_size: NA; v_call: TRBV2; j_call: TRBJ2-1; cdr3_nt: TGTGCCAGCAGTGAGAGAGAGGGGGCGGTTGAGCAGTTCTTC; cdr3_aa: CASSEREGAVEQFF